These 29 T cell receptor beta chains came from one sample sequenced in a study of T cells in localized non-small cell lung cancer. TCRdb's copy holds only in-frame clones and misses some; the assay was immunoSEQ multiplex PCR. This table holds 2,400 or so clones, roughly 20% found once. The sample in question was lung tumor tissue, obtained before any cancer treatment. The receptors were gathered from a man between 40 and 75 years old with stage I lung adenocarcinoma.

This sequence joins TRBV19 and TRBJ2-7; a weak D match, TRBD1 (5 bases). The CDR3 has 13 amino acids. Germline loops: CDR1 LNHDA, CDR2 SQIVND (reference sequence). V was trimmed by 3 bases and J by 3 bases, leaving 9 bases between them. CDR3 nucleotide sequence: TGTGCCAGTAGTATCGCCAGGGACTACGAGCAGTACTTC. It is translated as CASSIARDYEQYF.

The chain carries TRBV11-3 and TRBJ2-2; tentatively, D is TRBD2 (6 bases). This CDR3 is 14 amino acids long. Germline CDR1 reads SGHNT; CDR2 reads YENEEA. The ends were cut back, 7 bases at V and 5 bases at J, with 14 bases in the middle. The CDR3 spells CASTLGGWTGELFF. Here the CDR3 DNA reads TGTGCCAGCACTCTGGGGGGTTGGACCGGGGAGCTGTTTTTT.

The table lists this clone with a few counts. V gene TRBV11-3 combines with J gene TRBJ2-1; 12 bases fit TRBD2. Trimming cost V 5 bases and J 7 bases; bases outside gene matches: 6. This CDR3 has 15 amino acids. CDR1 and CDR2 from the germline V gene are SGHNT and YENEEA. DNA for the CDR3: TGTGCCAGCAGCCAGACTAGCGGGGGAGGGAATGAGCAGTTCTTC. Translation: CASSQTSGGGNEQFF.

The chain uses TRBV11-3 and TRBJ2-4; D remains unclear. With 3 bases removed from V and 6 bases from J, the gap between germline ends came to 12 bases. This CDR3 is 14 amino acids long. CDR1 is SGHNT and CDR2 is YENEEA in the germline V gene. CDR3 DNA: TGTGCCAGCAGCTTGTCAAGGGCTGGAAACATTCAGTACTTC. It yields the protein CASSLSRAGNIQYF.

The sample holds a few counts of this clone. This sequence joins TRBV18 and TRBJ1-4; unclear D gene. V lost 2 bases and J lost 6, with 19 bases in between. This CDR3 comprises 17 residues. CDR1 KGHSH and CDR2 LQKENI come from the germline V gene. The CDR3 nucleotides read TGTGCCAGCTCACCAACTCTCTTGATGACGGGAGATGAAAAACTGTTTTTT. It is translated as CASSPTLLMTGDEKLFF.

This chain connects TRBV29-1 to TRBJ2-5; 7 bases map to TRBD1. With 5 bases clipped from V and 7 bases from J, the junction kept 13 bases outside the gene matches. This CDR3 region has 14 residues. Germline-derived CDR1 and CDR2 are SQVTM and ANQGSEA. Here the CDR3 reads CSVLSGTAHMTQYF. The CDR3 DNA reads as TGCAGCGTTTTATCGGGGACAGCCCATATGACCCAGTACTTC.

This clone is large. This chain uses TRBV29-1 with TRBJ2-7; TRBD2 matches 8 bases. The CDR3 spans 13 residues. CDR1 and CDR2 from the germline V gene are SQVTM and ANQGSEA. V lost 7 bases, J lost 3 bases, and 8 bases stayed unmatched. The chain's CDR3 is CSASGGRFYEQYF. The CDR3 DNA follows: TGCAGCGCCTCAGGCGGGAGGTTCTACGAGCAGTACTTC.

This sequence joins TRBV5-1 and TRBJ1-5; maybe TRBD1 (6 bases). The V end was cut by 4 bases, the J end by 4 bases, with 15 bases between. This CDR3 is 15 amino acids long. Germline V lookup: CDR1 SGHRS, CDR2 YFSETQ. The CDR3 reads CASSPGPGANQPQHF. CDR3 in DNA: TGCGCCAGCAGCCCCGGACCGGGGGCAAATCAGCCCCAGCATTTT. Using reference TRBV5-1 and TRBJ1-5 for the parts outside the CDR3, the full variable domain is KAGVTQTPRYLIKTRGQQVTLSCSPISGHRSVSWYQQTPGQGLQFLFEYFSETQRNKGNFPGRFSGRQFSNSRSEMNVSTLELGDSALYLCASSPGPGANQPQHFGDGTRLSIL.

The chain recombines TRBV9 with TRBJ2-1, with TRBD2 identical over 8 bases. The CDR3 has 16 residues. The V gene's germline CDR1 is SGDLS and CDR2 YYNGEE. Losses at the gene ends were 5 bases for V and 3 bases for J; bases not matched to a gene: 10. CDR3 DNA: TGTGCCAGCAGTGGGGTTAGCGGGAACATCTACAATGAGCAGTTCTTC. Encoded protein: CASSGVSGNIYNEQFF. Complete variable domain (other parts from reference TRBV9 and TRBJ2-1): DSGVTQTPKHLITATGQRVTLRCSPRSGDLSVYWYQQSLDQGLQFLIQYYNGEERAKGNILERFSAQQFPDLHSELNLSSLELGDSALYFCASSGVSGNIYNEQFFGPGTRLTVL.

This chain joins TRBV11-3 and TRBJ2-7; tentative D call: TRBD2 (6 bases). Germline V gives CDR1 SGHNT, CDR2 YENEEA. The CDR3 spans 14 residues. Trimming stripped 3 bases from V and 5 bases from J, with 14 bases between. The CDR3 is CASSLPHGGHEQYF. In nucleotides, the CDR3 is TGTGCCAGCAGCTTGCCTCACGGGGGACACGAGCAGTACTTC.

This clone has a handful of counts. J is TRBJ2-3 and V is TRBV23-1; tentative D call: TRBD2 (5 bases). TRBV23-1 is filed as an ORF, its function uncertain. Trimming left V 6 bases short and J 3 bases short, with 19 bases between. CDR3 length: 16 amino acids. The CDR3 nucleotides read TGCGCCAGCAGCCAAGATCGAGCGGCGAAAACAGATACGCAGTATTTT. Translating it yields CASSQDRAAKTDTQYF.

The chain recombines TRBV28 with TRBJ1-5; the match to TRBD1 covers 8 bases. Germline values: CDR1 MDHEN, CDR2 SYDVKM. V lost 6 bases and J lost 6; bases outside the gene matches: 10. This CDR3 is 15 amino acids long. CDR3 coding DNA: TGTGCCAGCAGCCCTGGACAGGGAGGTAGTCAGCCCCAGCATTTT. Its protein product is CASSPGQGGSQPQHF.

V usage is TRBV6-8 and J usage is TRBJ1-1, with 8 bases lining up with TRBD1. The germline V gene has CDR1 MNHGY and CDR2 SAAAGT. Trimming removed 2 bases from V and 7 bases from J; junction bases left unmatched: 9. CDR3 length: 15 residues. CDR3 protein: CASSYPSRTGHEAFF. CDR3 DNA sequence: TGTGCCAGCAGTTACCCGAGTAGGACAGGGCATGAAGCTTTCTTT.

The CDR3 spells CASSVSPSSGRTDTQYF. The CDR3 nucleotides read TGTGCCAGCAGCGTCTCCCCTTCAAGCGGTCGCACAGATACGCAGTATTTT. The chain recombines TRBV9 with TRBJ2-3; D is perhaps TRBD2 (5 bases). CDR1 is SGDLS, CDR2 YYNGEE, per germline. The CDR3 sequence is 17 residues long. With 2 bases removed from V and 1 base from J, the gap between germline ends came to 17 bases. The whole variable domain, filled in from reference TRBV9 and TRBJ2-3, reads DSGVTQTPKHLITATGQRVTLRCSPRSGDLSVYWYQQSLDQGLQFLIQYYNGEERAKGNILERFSAQQFPDLHSELNLSSLELGDSALYFCASSVSPSSGRTDTQYFGPGTRLTVL.

Only a few counts were recorded for this clone. The chain carries TRBV9 and TRBJ1-5; D unclear. The CDR3 extends over 14 amino acids. The V gene's germline CDR1 is SGDLS and CDR2 YYNGEE. Trimming took 5 bases from V and 6 from J, leaving 15 bases between them. DNA for the CDR3: TGTGCCAGCAGTGTGGACGGATTGATTCAGCCCCAGCATTTT. It is translated as CASSVDGLIQPQHF.

This clone was seen a few times. The V call is TRBV28, the J call TRBJ1-5; 7 positions match TRBD1. V gave up 7 bases and J gave up 1 base; unmatched junction bases: 13. CDR1 is MDHEN and CDR2 is SYDVKM in the germline V gene. The CDR3 is 17 residues long. CDR3 amino acids: CASNSRFGQDSNQPQHF. In DNA, the CDR3 is TGTGCCAGCAATAGTCGATTCGGACAGGACAGCAATCAGCCCCAGCATTTT.

Within the sample, this clone is medium-sized. The chain has TRBV11-3 and TRBJ2-3; 11 bases agree with TRBD2. V trimming: 6 bases; J trimming: 5 bases; junction bases outside the gene matches: 13. Germline lookup yields CDR1 SGHNT and CDR2 YENEEA. The CDR3 is made up of 17 amino acids. CDR3 coding DNA: TGTGCCAGCAGTTTTCATAGCGGGAGGGCCAGTGGAGATACGCAGTATTTT. Encoded protein: CASSFHSGRASGDTQYF.

There are a few counts of this clone. The chain is built from TRBV11-1 and TRBJ2-2, with D unclear. This CDR3 has 14 amino acids. Trimming took 4 bases from V and 0 from J, leaving 6 bases between them. The germline gives CDR1 SGHAT, CDR2 FQDESV (reference sequence). CDR3 amino acids: CASSSDANTGELFF. CDR3 DNA: TGTGCCAGCAGCTCGGACGCGAACACCGGGGAGCTGTTTTTT.

This clone is large. The rearrangement joins TRBV19 to TRBJ1-5, with D unclear. V shed 6 bases and J shed 5 bases, with 14 bases lying between them. Germline V gives CDR1 LNHDA, CDR2 SQIVND (reference sequence). The CDR3 is 14 residues long. CDR3 bases: TGTGCCAGTAGCCGAGAGGGTTCGTATCAGCCCCAGCATTTT. Its protein is CASSREGSYQPQHF. The full variable domain, rest sourced from reference TRBV19 and TRBJ1-5, is DGGITQSPKYLFRKEGQNVTLSCEQNLNHDAMYWYRQDPGQGLRLIYYSQIVNDFQKGDIAEGYSVSREKKESFPLTVTSAQKNPTAFYLCASSREGSYQPQHFGDGTRLSIL.

This clone showed up just a few times. The rearrangement joins TRBV11-3 to TRBJ2-7, with 7 bases matching TRBD1. The V segment lost 5 bases and the J segment 1 base; nucleotides outside the gene matches: 5. CDR3 length: 14 amino acids. Germline V gene sequence: CDR1 SGHNT, CDR2 YENEEA. Here the CDR3 DNA reads TGTGCCAGCAGCCCCGACAGGGCTTCCTACGAGCAGTACTTC. Its protein product is CASSPDRASYEQYF. Based on the CDR3 plus reference TRBV11-3 and TRBJ2-7, the full variable domain is EAGVVQSPRYKIIEKKQPVAFWCNPISGHNTLYWYLQNLGQGPELLIRYENEEAVDDSQLPKDRFSAERLKGVDSTLKIQPAELGDSAVYLCASSPDRASYEQYFGPGTRLTVT.

In DNA form, the CDR3 reads TGTGCCAGCAGTCGCTCCCAGGGATCGGCGCAACTAGCCAAAAACATTCAGTACTTC. Its protein product is CASSRSQGSAQLAKNIQYF. This rearrangement joins TRBV6-8 to TRBJ2-4, with D possibly being TRBD1 (5 bases). This CDR3 has 19 residues. The germline gives CDR1 MNHGY, CDR2 SAAAGT. The V gene lost 5 bases and the J gene lost 0 bases, with 23 bases spanning the gap.

CDR3 sequence (DNA): TGTGCCAGCAGTCCCGGACAGGGGGAGTATGAAAAACTGTTTTTT. Translation gives CASSPGQGEYEKLFF. The chain carries TRBV28 and TRBJ1-4, with TRBD1 matching 10 bases. The germline V gene encodes CDR1 MDHEN and CDR2 SYDVKM. The CDR3 has 15 residues. Trimming cost V 5 bases and J 6 bases; bases outside gene matches: 6.

This clone was seen more than once but under ten times. V and J are TRBV11-3 and TRBJ2-5; D is unclear. Germline V gene lookup returns CDR1 SGHNT and CDR2 YENEEA. V lost 5 bases and J lost 5, with 15 bases in between. The CDR3 runs 14 residues. CDR3 loop: CASSPNYRWETQYF. CDR3 coding DNA: TGTGCCAGCAGCCCCAATTATCGTTGGGAGACCCAGTACTTC. The whole variable domain, remainder taken from reference TRBV11-3 and TRBJ2-5, is EAGVVQSPRYKIIEKKQPVAFWCNPISGHNTLYWYLQNLGQGPELLIRYENEEAVDDSQLPKDRFSAERLKGVDSTLKIQPAELGDSAVYLCASSPNYRWETQYFGPGTRLLVL.

The CDR3 spells CASSPKWTNSPLHF. DNA of the CDR3: TGTGCCAGCAGCCCTAAGTGGACGAATTCACCCCTCCACTTT. This sequence joins TRBV11-3 and TRBJ1-6; D is unclear. CDR1 and CDR2 (germline): SGHNT, YENEEA. The CDR3 spans 14 residues. V lost 5 bases, J lost 7 bases, and 12 bases lay in between.

This clone was counted a few times. The chain uses TRBV11-3 and TRBJ2-1; 9 bases match TRBD2. V lost 4 bases to trimming and J lost 9 bases; unmatched junction nucleotides: 13. The CDR3 length is 16 residues. CDR1 is SGHNT, CDR2 YENEEA, per germline. The CDR3 sequence: CASSSFSGGGAGEQFF. Written as DNA, the CDR3 is TGTGCCAGCAGCTCATTTTCCGGCGGGGGGGCCGGTGAGCAGTTCTTC.

This sequence joins TRBV9 and TRBJ1-3; tentatively, D is TRBD1 (5 bases). V was shortened by 0 bases and J by 4 bases, with 11 bases between the two germline ends. The CDR3 spans 15 residues. CDR1 and CDR2 (germline): SGDLS, YYNGEE. The CDR3 region is CASSVEGRGGNTIYF. CDR3 in DNA: TGTGCCAGCAGCGTAGAGGGGAGGGGAGGAAACACCATATATTTT.

The rearrangement links TRBV19 to TRBJ1-5; TRBD1 is a possible D gene (5 bases). V was pared by 7 bases and J by 6 bases, with 16 bases between. Per the germline V gene, CDR1 is LNHDA and CDR2 is SQIVND (reference sequence). This CDR3 region has 14 residues. The CDR3 sequence is CASTTGGEGQPQHF. The CDR3 coding sequence is TGTGCCAGTACCACCGGGGGGGAGGGTCAGCCCCAGCATTTT.

This clone showed up just a few times. The rearrangement uses TRBV6-8 and TRBJ1-1; D is undetermined. Deletions cut 4 bases from V and 1 base from J, with 13 bases between. Per the germline V gene, CDR1 is MNHGY and CDR2 is SAAAGT. This CDR3 is built from 15 residues. CDR3 bases: TGTGCCAGCAGTTTAACGGAGACTCAGAACACTGAAGCTTTCTTT. Translation gives CASSLTETQNTEAFF.

The V and J genes are TRBV11-3 and TRBJ2-7; no firm D call. The germline gives CDR1 SGHNT, CDR2 YENEEA. The V end lost 2 bases, the J end lost 3 bases, and 11 bases lay between the germline ends. This CDR3 spans 14 amino acids. CDR3 DNA sequence: TGTGCCAGCAGCTTACAAGGCGCGAGCTACGAGCAGTACTTC. Its protein product is CASSLQGASYEQYF.